Listed below are T cell receptor beta chains from one sample, sequenced in a study of T cell changes during pregnancy in multiple sclerosis. Method: immunoSEQ multiplex PCR; TCRdb's copy keeps in-frame clones and lacks some. The table records about 130,000 clones, roughly 95% of them present only once. The input for sequencing was peripheral blood, taken after pregnancy. The receptors shown here come from a female donor with multiple sclerosis, enrolled in a pregnancy study. Both conserved end residues are trimmed from each CDR3. Fields, in order: CDR3 length, V gene, J gene, CDR3 protein.

14,TRBV7-9,TRBJ1-2,ASSLESPIWANGYT
11,TRBV19,TRBJ2-3,ASRRGQGTLQY
14,TRBV6-1,TRBJ1-3,ASSDLAGGLGNTIY
13,TRBV6-5,TRBJ2-5,ASSYSRLTEETQY
12,TRBV10-3,TRBJ2-1,AIRDTREGVEQF
17,TRBV2,TRBJ2-2,ASSGYRGATHPNTGELF
11,TRBV4-2,TRBJ1-2,ASSQVTANGYT
15,TRBV4-2,TRBJ2-2,ASSQAMGTTLTGELF
15,TRBV5-4,TRBJ2-5,ASSLGARLAGTGTQY
17,TRBV7-2,TRBJ2-3,ASSSPGTATSGGTDTQY
11,TRBV29-1,TRBJ2-7,SVGRRGLYEQY
11,TRBV18,TRBJ2-3,ASSTDSFDTQY
13,TRBV5-6,TRBJ2-7,ASSLVKLSSYEQY
8,TRBV29-1,TRBJ2-1,SGGYNEQF
17,TRBV13,TRBJ2-1,ASSGRVTSGNLIYNEQF
12,TRBV15,TRBJ1-1,ATSRDRGGTEAF
13,TRBV7-9,TRBJ2-1,ASSSAGEAYNEQF
13,TRBV5-1,TRBJ1-3,ASSLARSSGNTIY
13,TRBV9,TRBJ1-4,ASSVAGGGYEKLF
16,TRBV7-3,TRBJ2-3,ASSRAIGTPKGTDTQY
17,TRBV29-1,TRBJ2-1,SVAIPAGGLASGYNEQF
14,TRBV19,TRBJ2-2,ASRPVSGANTGELF
15,TRBV4-3,TRBJ2-3,ASYHQGLAPSTDTQY
13,TRBV18,TRBJ2-2,ASSPDRMNTGELF
12,TRBV28,TRBJ1-5,ASSLRGNNQPQH
13,TRBV9,TRBJ2-7,ASSGPGQGASEQY
13,TRBV29-1,TRBJ2-1,SVAWGLSGRYEQF
12,TRBV6-5,TRBJ1-2,ASSRTGTAYGYT
14,TRBV10-3,TRBJ1-5,AISDPLGVSTGAQH
14,TRBV19,TRBJ1-5,ASTYGATGVGQPQH
15,TRBV7-9,TRBJ2-1,ASSRGLAGGVANEQF
12,TRBV5-6,TRBJ1-3,ASSFRGRGNTIY
15,TRBV5-1,TRBJ2-5,ASSPGLKGTVQETQY
14,TRBV18,TRBJ2-1,ASSPTSGTSYNEQF
11,TRBV10-2,TRBJ2-7,ASSLTGRYEQY
14,TRBV27,TRBJ1-1,ASSFRDRGMNTEAF
12,TRBV5-1,TRBJ2-7,ASSSGGTDYEQY
11,TRBV29-1,TRBJ1-2,SASQGPNYGYT
14,TRBV5-1,TRBJ2-3,ASSLGKTGFTDTQY
9,TRBV29-1,TRBJ2-7,SVESSYEQY
11,TRBV5-4,TRBJ2-5,ASSFDRRETQY
10,TRBV19,TRBJ2-7,ATQGIAYEQY
12,TRBV2,TRBJ1-6,ASTPSGINSPLH
14,TRBV5-1,TRBJ2-3,ASSLRAGGPSDTQY
10,TRBV6-6,TRBJ2-3,ASRISRDTQY
12,TRBV18,TRBJ1-5,ASSPAGLQQPQH
12,TRBV6-1,TRBJ2-2,ASSIFVQTGELF
11,TRBV28,TRBJ1-4,ASSSGTEEKLF